Shown below are 18 T cell receptor beta chains from a single sample sequenced in a study of cytomegalovirus exposure and HLA in healthy donors. TCRdb keeps only in-frame clones here, not all; method: immunoSEQ multiplex PCR. The sample shows 150,000 to 200,000 clones, 95% to 96% of them seen only once. Sequencing used PBMCs. These TCRs come from a young woman in good health and CMV-seronegative.

The V gene is TRBV2, the J gene TRBJ2-1; TRBD2 matches at 7 bases. The CDR3 spans 15 residues. Trimming cost V 3 bases and J 0 bases; bases outside gene matches: 2. Germline-derived CDR1 and CDR2 are SNHLY and FYNNEI. The CDR3 spells CASSDPGGSYNEQFF. CDR3 bases: TGTGCCAGCAGTGATCCGGGGGGCTCCTACAATGAGCAGTTCTTC.

This rearrangement joins TRBV5-4 to TRBJ2-7, with a possible D match to TRBD2 (7 bases). This CDR3 spans 15 amino acids. The V end was cut by 2 bases, the J end by 7 bases, with 19 bases between. Germline CDR1 reads SGHNT; CDR2 reads YYREEE (reference sequence). CDR3 loop: CASSFTPGGTREQYF. The CDR3 nucleotides are TGTGCCAGCAGCTTTACCCCGGGGGGCACGCGGGAGCAGTACTTC.

The rearrangement joins TRBV7-9 to TRBJ2-1, with D perhaps matching TRBD1 (5 bases). Germline CDR1 reads SEHNR; CDR2 reads FQNEAQ (reference sequence). The CDR3 sequence is 12 residues long. In nucleotides, the CDR3 is TGTGCACTATTGGGGCTTTACAATGAGCAGTTCTTC. As protein: CALLGLYNEQFF.

The V call is TRBV14, the J call TRBJ1-2; D is perhaps TRBD1 (5 bases). V lost 1 base and J 5 bases, leaving 8 bases between the germline ends. CDR1 SGHDN and CDR2 FVKESK come from the germline V gene. The CDR3 loop spans 13 amino acids. CDR3 region: CASSQVAGYGYTF. As DNA, the CDR3 is TGTGCCAGCAGCCAAGTGGCAGGGTATGGCTACACCTTC.

This rearrangement joins TRBV27 to TRBJ2-1; 7 bases line up with TRBD1. The CDR3 extends over 15 amino acids. The germline CDR1 and CDR2 sequences are MNHEY and SMNVEV (reference sequence). The J segment lost 0 bases and the V segment lost 3 bases, leaving 2 bases of the junction unmatched. CDR3 DNA sequence: TGTGCCAGCAGTTTGACAGGGAACTCCTACAATGAGCAGTTCTTC. Protein sequence: CASSLTGNSYNEQFF.

The chain uses TRBV5-1 and TRBJ2-7; 10 positions match TRBD1. Germline V gives CDR1 SGHRS, CDR2 YFSETQ. CDR3 length equals 15 residues. Trimming removed 0 bases from V and 2 bases from J; junction bases left unmatched: 2. The CDR3 DNA sequence: TGCGCCAGCAGCTTGGGAGGACAGGGGGCCTACGAGCAGTACTTC. Its translation is CASSLGGQGAYEQYF.

The chain links TRBV4-3 to TRBJ2-5, with D uncertain. Trimming removed 0 bases at V and 0 bases at J, with 8 bases between. Germline loops: CDR1 LGHNA, CDR2 YSLEER. The CDR3 sequence is 15 residues long. The CDR3 loop is CASSQDLQYQETQYF. CDR3 DNA: TGCGCCAGCAGCCAAGATCTGCAGTACCAAGAGACCCAGTACTTC.

The V gene is TRBV5-1, the J gene TRBJ1-2, with 9 bases lining up with TRBD1. There are 14 residues in the CDR3. Germline assignment: CDR1 SGHRS and CDR2 YFSETQ. The V segment lost 2 bases and the J segment 8 bases; nucleotides outside the gene matches: 7. The CDR3 sequence is CASSLIQGAGGYTF. The CDR3 DNA follows: TGCGCCAGCAGCTTAATACAGGGGGCGGGAGGCTACACCTTC. Combining the CDR3 with reference TRBV5-1 and TRBJ1-2 gives the whole variable domain KAGVTQTPRYLIKTRGQQVTLSCSPISGHRSVSWYQQTPGQGLQFLFEYFSETQRNKGNFPGRFSGRQFSNSRSEMNVSTLELGDSALYLCASSLIQGAGGYTFGSGTRLTVV.

The chain has TRBV7-2 and TRBJ1-2; 9 bases agree with TRBD1. The CDR3 spans 13 residues. After removal of 1 base from V and 7 bases from J, the junction contained 1 base not matched to a gene. Germline loops: CDR1 SGHTA, CDR2 FQGNSA. CDR3 sequence (DNA): TGTGCCAGCAGCTTAGGGGACAGGGTTGGCTACACCTTC. This translates into CASSLGDRVGYTF.

This clone appeared once. Different DNA sequences within this sample yield the same CDR3. The rearrangement links TRBV5-1 to TRBJ1-1, with D unresolved. The germline V and J ends were trimmed by 0 bases and 1 base, with 7 bases remaining between them. Germline V gene lookup returns CDR1 SGHRS and CDR2 YFSETQ. This CDR3 has 14 residues. CDR3 residues: CASSLGAANTEAFF. The DNA for the CDR3 is TGCGCCAGCAGCTTGGGGGCCGCGAACACTGAAGCTTTCTTT.

J is TRBJ1-2 and V is TRBV10-3; no clear D gene. Looked up from germline, CDR1 is ENHRY and CDR2 is SYGVKD. V was shortened by 8 bases and J by 1 base, with 14 bases between the two germline ends. The CDR3 extends over 14 amino acids. The CDR3 loop is CAIGSSSVNYGYTF. In DNA, the CDR3 is TGTGCCATCGGTTCTTCTTCGGTTAACTATGGCTACACCTTC.

The chain combines TRBV6-5 with TRBJ1-4, with D unresolved. Trimming removed 4 bases at V and 4 bases at J, with 10 bases between. Germline V gene lookup returns CDR1 MNHEY and CDR2 SVGAGI. This CDR3 region has 14 residues. This CDR3 reads CASSLRGINEKLFF. In DNA form, the CDR3 reads TGTGCCAGCAGTTTAAGAGGGATTAATGAAAAACTGTTTTTT.

The chain links TRBV6-5 to TRBJ1-5, with D perhaps TRBD1 (6 bases). This CDR3 comprises 14 residues. Deletions cut 4 bases from V and 1 base from J, with 8 bases between. Germline loops: CDR1 MNHEY, CDR2 SVGAGI. CDR3 amino acids: CASSSGQSNQPQHF. The CDR3 DNA reads as TGTGCCAGCAGTTCCGGACAGAGCAATCAGCCCCAGCATTTT.

The chain combines TRBV10-3 with TRBJ2-7; the match to TRBD2 covers 13 bases. Germline-derived CDR1 and CDR2 are ENHRY and SYGVKD. The J segment lost 0 bases and the V segment lost 4 bases, leaving 3 bases of the junction unmatched. This CDR3 comprises 16 residues. For the CDR3, the DNA is TGTGCCATCAGTGGACTAGCGGGGGGCACCTCCTACGAGCAGTACTTC. Residues: CAISGLAGGTSYEQYF.

The chain combines TRBV4-2 with TRBJ1-2; TRBD1 matches at 7 bases. CDR1 LGHNA and CDR2 YNFKEQ come from the germline V gene. This CDR3 contains 16 residues. V shed 1 base and J 5 bases; nucleotides not matched to a gene: 10. The CDR3 reads CASSQGRGGTAYGYTF. The CDR3 DNA is TGTGCCAGCAGCCAAGGGCGGGGGGGGACAGCGTATGGCTACACCTTC.

The chain has TRBV4-2 and TRBJ2-5; D is undetermined. The germline V gene has CDR1 LGHNA and CDR2 YNFKEQ. The CDR3 has 15 amino acids. V lost 1 base to trimming and J lost 3 bases, with 12 bases between them. CDR3 loop: CASSQVVAEEETQYF. The CDR3, as DNA: TGTGCCAGCAGCCAAGTGGTTGCGGAAGAAGAGACCCAGTACTTC.

This chain joins TRBV2 and TRBJ2-2, with a weak D call TRBD2 (5 bases). This CDR3 contains 14 residues. V was pared by 6 bases and J by 2 bases, with 10 bases between. The germline V gene has CDR1 SNHLY and CDR2 FYNNEI. The CDR3 bases are TGTGCCAGCAGGGGAGTGGGAAACACCGGGGAGCTGTTTTTT. Its translation is CASRGVGNTGELFF.

V is TRBV19 and J is TRBJ1-5; D unresolved. This CDR3 is 15 amino acids long. V was cut by 4 bases and J by 5 bases, with 15 bases left in between. In germline, CDR1 is LNHDA, CDR2 SQIVND (reference sequence). The DNA of the CDR3 is TGTGCCAGTAGTAGTAAGGGCGCGGGGTATCAGCCCCAGCATTTT. Translation gives CASSSKGAGYQPQHF. The whole variable domain, remainder taken from reference TRBV19 and TRBJ1-5, is DGGITQSPKYLFRKEGQNVTLSCEQNLNHDAMYWYRQDPGQGLRLIYYSQIVNDFQKGDIAEGYSVSREKKESFPLTVTSAQKNPTAFYLCASSSKGAGYQPQHFGDGTRLSIL.